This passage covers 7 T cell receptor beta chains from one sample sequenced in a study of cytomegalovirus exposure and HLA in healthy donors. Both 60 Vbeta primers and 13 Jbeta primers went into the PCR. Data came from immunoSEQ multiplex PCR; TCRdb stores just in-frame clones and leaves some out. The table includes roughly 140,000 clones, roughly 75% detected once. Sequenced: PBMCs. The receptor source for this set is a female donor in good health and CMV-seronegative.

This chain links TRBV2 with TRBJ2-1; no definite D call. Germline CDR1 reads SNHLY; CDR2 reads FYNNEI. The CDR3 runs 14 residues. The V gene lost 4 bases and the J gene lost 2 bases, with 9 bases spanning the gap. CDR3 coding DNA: TGTGCCAGCAGTGGGCCCCTCCCCTACAATGAGCAGTTCTTC. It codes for CASSGPLPYNEQFF.

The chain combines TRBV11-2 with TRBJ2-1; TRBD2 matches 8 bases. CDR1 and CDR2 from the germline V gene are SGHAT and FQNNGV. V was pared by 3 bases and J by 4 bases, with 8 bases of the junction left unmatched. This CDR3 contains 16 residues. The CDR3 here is CASSFPGLGPYNEQFF. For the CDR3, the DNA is TGTGCCAGCAGCTTTCCGGGACTAGGACCTTACAATGAGCAGTTCTTC. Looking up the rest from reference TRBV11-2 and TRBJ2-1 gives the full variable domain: EAGVAQSPRYKIIEKRQSVAFWCNPISGHATLYWYQQILGQGPKLLIQFQNNGVVDDSQLPKDRFSAERLKGVDSTLKIQPAKLEDSAVYLCASSFPGLGPYNEQFFGPGTRLTVL.

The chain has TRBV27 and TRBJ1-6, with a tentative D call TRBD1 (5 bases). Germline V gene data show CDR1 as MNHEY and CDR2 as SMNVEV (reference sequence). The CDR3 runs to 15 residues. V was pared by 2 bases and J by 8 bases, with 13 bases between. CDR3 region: CASSLARAGDSPLHF. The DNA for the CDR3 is TGTGCCAGCAGTTTAGCCAGGGCTGGGGATTCACCCCTCCACTTT.

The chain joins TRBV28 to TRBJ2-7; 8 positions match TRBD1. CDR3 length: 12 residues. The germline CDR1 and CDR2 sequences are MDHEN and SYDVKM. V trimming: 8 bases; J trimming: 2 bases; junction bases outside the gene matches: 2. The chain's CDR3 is CASGTGPYEQYF. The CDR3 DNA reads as TGTGCCAGCGGGACAGGACCCTACGAGCAGTACTTC.

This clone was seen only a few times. CDR3 DNA sequence: TGCGCCAGCAGTGGACAGGGGTACAACGAGCAGTACTTC. The encoded protein is CASSGQGYNEQYF. V gene TRBV5-1 combines with J gene TRBJ2-7; 9 bases fit TRBD1. CDR3 length: 13 amino acids. Germline trimming cut 5 bases from V and 5 bases from J; bases unmatched to any gene: 5. From germline, CDR1 is SGHRS and CDR2 YFSETQ.

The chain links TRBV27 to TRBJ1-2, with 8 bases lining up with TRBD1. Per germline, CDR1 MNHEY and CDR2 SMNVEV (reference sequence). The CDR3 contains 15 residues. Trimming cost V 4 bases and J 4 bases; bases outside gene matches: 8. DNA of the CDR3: TGTGCCAGCAGTTCTAAGGACAGGGTCCGCTATGGCTACACCTTC. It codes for CASSSKDRVRYGYTF.

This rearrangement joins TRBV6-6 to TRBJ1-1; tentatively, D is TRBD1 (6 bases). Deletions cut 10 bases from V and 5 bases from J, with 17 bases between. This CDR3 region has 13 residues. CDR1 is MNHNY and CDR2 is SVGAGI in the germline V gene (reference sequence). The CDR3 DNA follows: TGTGCCACCATGACAGGTTCTTGGACTGAAGCTTTCTTT. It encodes CATMTGSWTEAFF.